This T cell receptor beta chain appears in the sequencing data of a study of T-cell reconstitution after alpha-beta-depleted transplantation in children. Study results and limitations: Where alpha-beta T cells came from about two months after transplant was reportedly several hundred expanded graft clones. A year had passed since transplant, and T-cell counts and diversity by then came mostly from newly produced T cells.

Unique molecular identifiers were incorporated into the prepared TCRbeta library. TCRdb re-called the PCR reads with MiXCR, one entry per CDR3 protein. Of 4,300 or so distinct CDR3 sequences listed, under 15% are singletons. This clonotype rates as medium-sized (0.01 to 0.1%). Its antigen is still unknown. The TCR sequence derives from a male patient aged 2 to 10 who had a stem cell transplant for acute lymphoblastic leukemia, so the T cells may come from the graft donor. Sequencing used PBMCs, mostly from graft donor cells, obtained 60 days after TCRalphabeta/CD19-depleted stem cell transplant.

CDR3 DNA sequence: TGCGCCAGCAGCCAAGTGGTAACGGGCGAGCAGTACTTC. Protein sequence: CASSQVVTGEQYF. J is TRBJ2-7 and V is TRBV4-3; the D is unclear. Germline CDR1 LGHNA, CDR2 YSLEER. The CDR3 runs to 13 residues. Trimming removed 1 base at V and 6 bases at J, with 10 bases between.